A selection of T cell receptor beta chains follows, all from one sample in a study of blood T cell repertoires in COVID-19. The method was immunoSEQ multiplex PCR; TCRdb's version includes in-frame clones alone and lacks a portion of them. Found here are a few hundred thousand clones, 84% of them singletons; the top ten hold around 3.6%. Sequenced input: PBMCs or T cells enriched from blood (not recorded which). The receptor source for this set is a man aged 50-59 years who had recovered from COVID-19. CDR3s include the opening cysteine and the closing phenylalanine or tryptophan. The order of the fields is V gene, J gene, clone size, D gene, CDR3 DNA, CDR3 protein. D genes are given only for firm matches. The size entry is marked missing in some rows and otherwise reads once, few, many or a size class.

TRBV11-2,TRBJ2-7,once,NA,TGTGCCAGCAGCTTAGAGCCAGGGCACTACGAGCAGTACTTC,CASSLEPGHYEQYF
TRBV4-1,TRBJ1-1,NA,NA,TGCGCCAGCAGCCAAGGTAGCGTGAACACTGAAGCTTTCTTT,CASSQGSVNTEAFF
TRBV29-1,TRBJ2-2,NA,TRBD2,TGCAGCGTTGGCCTAGCGGGAGAGGCGAACACCGGGGAGCTGTTTTTT,CSVGLAGEANTGELFF
TRBV4-1,TRBJ2-1,NA,TRBD1,TGCGCCAGCAGCCAAGAGACCTGGGACAGGGTTTACAATGAGCAGTTCTTC,CASSQETWDRVYNEQFF
TRBV19,TRBJ2-1,NA,NA,TGTGCCAGTAGTTTCAGACCGCCAGGGGGGAGCTCCTACAATGAGCAGTTCTTC,CASSFRPPGGSSYNEQFF
TRBV20-1,TRBJ2-7,NA,NA,TGCAGTGCGGGCTTGAAATACGAGCAGTACTTC,CSAGLKYEQYF
TRBV30,TRBJ2-2,NA,TRBD2,TGTGCCTGGAGTCGTCTAGCGGGGGGCCCGAACACCGGGGAGCTGTTTTTT,CAWSRLAGGPNTGELFF
TRBV28,TRBJ2-1,NA,TRBD2,TGTGCCAGCAGTTTCATCCCCCCCCTAGCGGGAGGGCTCTACAATGAGCAGTTCTTC,CASSFIPPLAGGLYNEQFF
TRBV7-2,TRBJ1-5,once,TRBD1,TGTGCCAGCAGCCCTCCGGGACAGCAGAATCAGCCCCAGCATTTT,CASSPPGQQNQPQHF
TRBV28,TRBJ1-2,NA,NA,TGTGCCAGCAACCGGGGAGGGGCTCTCTACGGCTACACCTTC,CASNRGGALYGYTF
TRBV4-3,TRBJ2-7,NA,NA,TGCGCCAGCAGCCAGGGATTCGACAGGAACTCCTACGAGCAGTACTTC,CASSQGFDRNSYEQYF
TRBV7-8,TRBJ2-1,NA,TRBD1,TGTGCCAGCAGCTTAGCGAGACAGGGGATTGAGCAGTTCTTC,CASSLARQGIEQFF
TRBV18,TRBJ1-2,NA,NA,TGTGCCAGCTCACCACCGCAGGGAAACTATGGCTACACCTTC,CASSPPQGNYGYTF
TRBV19,TRBJ2-1,NA,NA,TGTGCCAGTAGTATTTTGGGCTATGAGCAGTTCTTC,CASSILGYEQFF
TRBV7-9,TRBJ2-7,NA,TRBD1,TGTGCCAGCAGCTCCAGACAGGGGGCTAGCTCCTACGAGCAGTACTTC,CASSSRQGASSYEQYF
TRBV5-1,TRBJ1-4,NA,TRBD1,TGCGCCAGCACCGAAGGGACAGGCAATGAAAAACTGTTTTTT,CASTEGTGNEKLFF
TRBV7-9,TRBJ1-2,NA,NA,TGTGCCAGCAGCTTAGGCCTTGTCAGGGATGGTGGCTACACCTTC,CASSLGLVRDGGYTF
TRBV7-2,TRBJ2-1,NA,TRBD2,TGTGCCAGCAGCTGGACCGGGACTAGCGGCCTTGCAGCCAGGAATGAGCAGTTCTTC,CASSWTGTSGLAARNEQFF
TRBV7-2,TRBJ1-4,NA,NA,TGTGCCAGCAGCTTGCAGGGTTCTAGTGAAAAACTGTTTTTT,CASSLQGSSEKLFF
TRBV7-9,TRBJ1-3,NA,NA,TGTGCCAGCAGCTTAGTTTCGGGGACTTTGCGAAACACCATATATTTT,CASSLVSGTLRNTIYF
TRBV10-3,TRBJ2-1,NA,NA,TGTGCCATCAGTGATTTAGTGGGAGTGGTTATAGATGAGCAGTTCTTC,CAISDLVGVVIDEQFF
TRBV14,TRBJ2-5,NA,TRBD2,TGTGCCAGCAGCCAAACTAGCGTCGGGGAGACCCAGTACTTC,CASSQTSVGETQYF
TRBV19,TRBJ1-5,NA,NA,TGTGCCAGTAGTGGAAACCTAGTGCAGCCCCAGCATTTT,CASSGNLVQPQHF
TRBV18,TRBJ2-5,NA,TRBD1,TGTGCCAGCTCACCCGGACAGGGAGTCGAGACCCAGTACTTC,CASSPGQGVETQYF
TRBV7-9,TRBJ2-7,NA,TRBD2,TGTGCCAGCAGCTTAGGTAGCGGGAGGGCCCGGGAGCAGTACTTC,CASSLGSGRAREQYF
TRBV9,TRBJ2-1,once,NA,TGTGCCAGCAGCCCCGACCCATACTCCGGGTTTTACAATGAGCAGTTCTTC,CASSPDPYSGFYNEQFF
TRBV29-1,TRBJ2-7,NA,NA,TGCAGCGGAAAGGGCGGGGAGTCCTACGAGCAGTACTTC,CSGKGGESYEQYF
TRBV18,TRBJ1-3,NA,NA,TGTGCCAGCTCGTCCATTTGGACAAAAGGCTCTGGAAACACCATATATTTT,CASSSIWTKGSGNTIYF
TRBV5-6,TRBJ1-3,NA,NA,TGTGCCAGCAGCTCGACAAGGAACACCATATATTTT,CASSSTRNTIYF
TRBV6-5,TRBJ1-1,NA,NA,TGTGCCAGCAGCAGGACAGATAACACTGAAGCTTTCTTT,CASSRTDNTEAFF
TRBV27,TRBJ1-4,once,TRBD1,TGTGCCAGCAGTCTTACCTATCCGGGACAGAGTTTTGCAACTAATGAAAAACTGTTTTTT,CASSLTYPGQSFATNEKLFF
TRBV4-1,TRBJ1-5,NA,NA,TGCGCCAGCAGCCAAGGAGGTGGTAGCAATCAGCCCCAGCATTTT,CASSQGGGSNQPQHF
TRBV11-3,TRBJ1-1,NA,NA,TGTGCCAGCAGTCGGGGGGGACGAATGAACACTGAAGCTTTCTTT,CASSRGGRMNTEAFF
TRBV18,TRBJ1-3,NA,NA,TGTGCCAGCTCACCATCCACAGAAGGAAACACCATATATTTT,CASSPSTEGNTIYF
TRBV5-1,TRBJ2-3,NA,TRBD1,TGCGCCAGCAGCCCGCAGGGGGCGACAGATACGCAGTATTTT,CASSPQGATDTQYF
TRBV5-1,TRBJ2-3,NA,NA,TGCGCCAGCAGCTCCGGGGGGCAGGAAGATACGCAGTATTTT,CASSSGGQEDTQYF
TRBV28,TRBJ2-1,NA,TRBD2,TGTGCCAGCAGTTTCAGAGGACTAGCGGGAGTTAGGAATGAGCAGTTCTTC,CASSFRGLAGVRNEQFF
TRBV2,TRBJ2-3,NA,TRBD1,TGTGCCAGCAGAGCACAGGGGGGAACAGATACGCAGTATTTT,CASRAQGGTDTQYF
TRBV5-1,TRBJ2-7,NA,NA,TGCGCCAGCAGTCGGGACTGGGGCTACGAGCAGTACTTC,CASSRDWGYEQYF
TRBV6-6,TRBJ1-6,NA,NA,TGTGCCAGCAGTTGGGCGGGACGTCTGTATAATTCACCCCTCCACTTT,CASSWAGRLYNSPLHF
TRBV13,TRBJ1-4,NA,TRBD1,TGTGCCAGCAGTTTCCGACAGGGGGCTATTGGAACTAATGAAAAACTGTTTTTT,CASSFRQGAIGTNEKLFF
TRBV4-2,TRBJ2-7,NA,TRBD2,TGTGCCAGCAGCCGAGAGCGGGAGGCGACCTACGAGCAGTACTTC,CASSREREATYEQYF
TRBV10-3,TRBJ1-6,few,NA,TGTGCCATCAGTGAAGGTCCAGGGTATAATTCACCCCTCCACTTT,CAISEGPGYNSPLHF
TRBV6-1,TRBJ2-5,once,NA,TGTGCCAGCAGTGAAGCGTACACAGGTGCGGTAGAGACCCAGTACTTC,CASSEAYTGAVETQYF
TRBV5-5,TRBJ2-6,NA,TRBD1,TGTGCCAGCAGCTTGCGGACAGGGACTTTGCCTGGGGCCAACGTCCTGACTTTC,CASSLRTGTLPGANVLTF
TRBV28,TRBJ1-2,NA,NA,TGTGCCAGCAGCGACAGGACCTACTATGGCTACACCTTC,CASSDRTYYGYTF
TRBV2,TRBJ1-2,once,NA,TGTGCCAGCCCCAAAGTAGCGGGTGGCTACACCTTC,CASPKVAGGYTF
TRBV28,TRBJ1-4,NA,TRBD1,TGTGCCAGCGGCCGGACAGGGGGGGGTGAAAAACTGTTTTTT,CASGRTGGGEKLFF
TRBV11-1,TRBJ2-7,NA,TRBD1,TGTGCCAGCGAGAGGGCAGGGGGATACGAGCAGTACTTC,CASERAGGYEQYF
TRBV19,TRBJ2-6,NA,NA,TGTGCCAGTAGTACCAGGGCCCCTGGGGCCAACGTCCTGACTTTC,CASSTRAPGANVLTF
TRBV24-1,TRBJ2-5,NA,NA,TGTGCCACCAGTGATTCGATCGGGCTAGCCGCGGAGACCCAGTACTTC,CATSDSIGLAAETQYF
TRBV29-1,TRBJ2-7,NA,TRBD2,TGCAGCGTCGTTCTAGCGGGGCGATCCTCCTACGAGCAGTACTTC,CSVVLAGRSSYEQYF